This record concerns one TCR beta chain sequence. These data are taken from a study of cytomegalovirus exposure and HLA in healthy donors. About the research overall: It was reported in a later analysis that the 120 or so validation repertoires used the same platform as the approximately 650 first-cohort repertoires.

CDR1 is SGHNT, CDR2 YYREEE, per germline (reference sequence). The CDR3 is 13 amino acids. Deletions cut 5 bases from V and 10 bases from J, with 16 bases between. The assay was immunoSEQ multiplex PCR, and TCRdb's table has in-frame clones only and misses some. The sample carries almost 200,000 clones, roughly three quarters recorded once. The clonotype originates from a woman aged 25 to 39 in good health and CMV-seronegative. V gene TRBV5-4 combines with J gene TRBJ2-1, with D unresolved. Sequencing was performed on PBMCs. The CDR3 spells CASRANWAHEQFF. The CDR3 DNA reads as TGTGCCAGCAGGGCTAATTGGGCCCACGAGCAGTTCTTC. Full variable domain (missing parts from reference TRBV5-4 and TRBJ2-1): ETGVTQSPTHLIKTRGQQVTLRCSSQSGHNTVSWYQQALGQGPQFIFQYYREEENGRGNFPPRFSGLQFPNYSSELNVNALELDDSALYLCASRANWAHEQFFGPGTRLTVL.